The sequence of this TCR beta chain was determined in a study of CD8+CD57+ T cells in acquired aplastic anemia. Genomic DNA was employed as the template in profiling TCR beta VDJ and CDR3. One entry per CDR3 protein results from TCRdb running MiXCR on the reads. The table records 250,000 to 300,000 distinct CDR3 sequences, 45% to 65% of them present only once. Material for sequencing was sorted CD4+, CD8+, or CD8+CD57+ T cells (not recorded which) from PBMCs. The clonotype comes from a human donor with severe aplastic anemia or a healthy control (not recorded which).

DNA for the CDR3: TGTGCCAGCAGCCCGGGGGGACGATCTGGGGCCAACGTCCTGACTTTC. As protein: CASSPGGRSGANVLTF. The chain recombines TRBV7-8 with TRBJ2-6; TRBD2 agrees at 7 bases. The CDR3 length is 16 residues. V lost 5 bases to trimming and J lost 1 base; unmatched junction nucleotides: 5. Germline V lookup: CDR1 SGHVS, CDR2 FQNEAQ.